This T cell receptor (beta chain) was sequenced during a study of T cells in Graves' hyperthyroidism and ophthalmopathy. The CDR3 sequence is 20 residues long. The germline CDR1 and CDR2 sequences are MNHEY and SMNVEV (reference sequence). V dropped 5 bases and J dropped 1; count of bases not matched to a gene: 23. Study results and limitations: Most clonotypes expanded in the thyroid (above 0.001) were also present in blood.

Comment on this clonotype: What it binds is not known.

It was RNA transcripts that yielded the amplified TCR beta CDR3 regions. The study used the HTBI primer set for a first-round RT-PCR of the TCR CDR3. A single record per CDR3 protein comes from TCRdb applying MiXCR to the multiplex PCR reads. The table has about 290,000 distinct CDR3 sequences, roughly 15% seen once. The clonotype originates from a woman aged 30 to 39 with Graves' hyperthyroidism that later progressed to Graves' ophthalmopathy. V and J are TRBV27 and TRBJ2-7; 7 nucleotides line up with TRBD2. Sequences were obtained from blood. This chain's CDR3 is CASSPSFRERGLPISYEQYF. The CDR3 DNA reads TGTGCCAGCAGTCCGTCCTTCCGGGAGAGGGGACTACCAATTTCCTACGAGCAGTACTTC.